A selection of T cell receptor beta chains follows, all from one sample in a study of blood T cells in healthy people across ages. TCRdb reprocessed the 5' RACE reads via MiXCR and lists one record per CDR3 protein. The sample holds around 1,800,000 distinct CDR3 sequences, about 39% seen once. Input material: blood. These receptor sequences come from a human donor in good health. The CDR3 runs from the conserved cysteine through the conserved F or W. The D gene is left open where the match is weak. Size is omitted from some rows. Given values are once, few, many or a class for expanded clones.

v_gene: TRBV6-6
abundance: -
j_gene: TRBJ1-4
d_gene: -
CDR3nt: TGTGCCAGCAGAAAGGACGGATCTAATGAAAAACTGTTTTTT
CDR3aa: CASRKDGSNEKLFF

v_gene: TRBV4-3
abundance: few
j_gene: TRBJ2-7
d_gene: -
CDR3nt: TGCGCCAGCAGCCAAGATAATGGAGGGGGCCGCGAGCAGTACTTC
CDR3aa: CASSQDNGGGREQYF

v_gene: TRBV20-1
abundance: -
j_gene: TRBJ1-1
d_gene: -
CDR3nt: TGCAGTGAACCCGGACGAAGAAGAGCTTTCTTT
CDR3aa: CSEPGRRRAFF

v_gene: TRBV4-1
abundance: few
j_gene: TRBJ1-4
d_gene: -
CDR3nt: TGCGCCAGCAGCCAAGTACAGTCTAATGAAAAACTGTTTTTT
CDR3aa: CASSQVQSNEKLFF

v_gene: TRBV6-2/TRBV6-3
abundance: -
j_gene: TRBJ1-1
d_gene: -
CDR3nt: TGTGCCAGCAGCCCCAGGGGCGGTTTAACTGAAGCTTTCTTT
CDR3aa: CASSPRGGLTEAFF

v_gene: TRBV6-5
abundance: few
j_gene: TRBJ1-2
d_gene: -
CDR3nt: TGTGCCAGCAGTGACGGTACTCGAGATGGCTACACCTTC
CDR3aa: CASSDGTRDGYTF

v_gene: TRBV6-2/TRBV6-3
abundance: -
j_gene: TRBJ2-5
d_gene: -
CDR3nt: TGTGCCAGCAGTCATGGACAGACGCAGTACTTC
CDR3aa: CASSHGQTQYF

v_gene: TRBV24-1
abundance: -
j_gene: TRBJ2-1
d_gene: TRBD2
CDR3nt: TGTGCCACCAGTGCTGCGGGGGAGCAGTGCTTC
CDR3aa: CATSAAGEQCF

v_gene: TRBV28
abundance: -
j_gene: TRBJ1-6
d_gene: -
CDR3nt: TGTGCCAGCAGCCCGTCTGTATGGACGAGCTCCTATAATTCACCCCTCCACTTT
CDR3aa: CASSPSVWTSSYNSPLHF

v_gene: TRBV28
abundance: few
j_gene: TRBJ1-2
d_gene: -
CDR3nt: TGTGCCAGCAGTTTAGAGGCAGGGTACGTTCTCTACACCTTC
CDR3aa: CASSLEAGYVLYTF

v_gene: TRBV6-5
abundance: -
j_gene: TRBJ1-1
d_gene: -
CDR3nt: TGTGCCAGCAGTAGAAGGGGGGAAGGGAGAACTGAAGCTTTCTTT
CDR3aa: CASSRRGEGRTEAFF

v_gene: TRBV11-2
abundance: -
j_gene: TRBJ1-2
d_gene: -
CDR3nt: TGTGCCAGCAGCTTAGGTCCCAAAAAGACAGGAAGTTATGGCTACACCTTC
CDR3aa: CASSLGPKKTGSYGYTF

v_gene: TRBV5-1
abundance: -
j_gene: TRBJ1-3
d_gene: -
CDR3nt: TGCGCCAGCAGCTTGGATCGGCCGGAGGCCGGAAACACCATATATTTT
CDR3aa: CASSLDRPEAGNTIYF

v_gene: TRBV2
abundance: -
j_gene: TRBJ2-5
d_gene: -
CDR3nt: TGTGCCAGCAGTGACCACCAAGAGACCCAGTACTTC
CDR3aa: CASSDHQETQYF

v_gene: TRBV5-1
abundance: -
j_gene: TRBJ1-1
d_gene: -
CDR3nt: TGCGCCAGCAGCTTGGCCGGTGGGCAGGGCTTGGGGAACACTGAAGCTTTCTTT
CDR3aa: CASSLAGGQGLGNTEAFF

v_gene: TRBV2
abundance: -
j_gene: TRBJ1-1
d_gene: -
CDR3nt: TGTGCCAGCCGACTCCGGGGAGTTTCTGAAGCTTTCTTT
CDR3aa: CASRLRGVSEAFF

v_gene: TRBV7-3
abundance: few
j_gene: TRBJ2-4
d_gene: -
CDR3nt: TGTGCCAGCAGCTTAATAGGAAGGTCTGACATTCAGTACTTC
CDR3aa: CASSLIGRSDIQYF

v_gene: TRBV12-3/TRBV12-4
abundance: few
j_gene: TRBJ2-4
d_gene: -
CDR3nt: TGTGCCAGCAGTTTGGTCCTAATTGGGAACATTCAGTACTTC
CDR3aa: CASSLVLIGNIQYF

v_gene: TRBV12-5
abundance: few
j_gene: TRBJ2-1
d_gene: TRBD2
CDR3nt: TGTGCTAGTGGTTTGGTACTAGCGGGGGTGAATGAGCAGTTCTTC
CDR3aa: CASGLVLAGVNEQFF

v_gene: TRBV29-1
abundance: -
j_gene: TRBJ2-3
d_gene: -
CDR3nt: TGCAGCGTTTGGGACCTGGGGACAGATACGCAGTATTTT
CDR3aa: CSVWDLGTDTQYF

v_gene: TRBV7-7
abundance: -
j_gene: TRBJ2-7
d_gene: TRBD2
CDR3nt: TGTGCTAGCAGCCGATCCCTAGCGGACTACGAGCAGTACTTC
CDR3aa: CASSRSLADYEQYF

v_gene: TRBV6-1
abundance: -
j_gene: TRBJ1-2
d_gene: -
CDR3nt: TGTGCCAGCAGTGAACGGCGGTATGGCTACACCTTC
CDR3aa: CASSERRYGYTF

v_gene: TRBV12-5
abundance: few
j_gene: TRBJ2-4
d_gene: -
CDR3nt: TGTGCTATCCAGGGGGAGGGGAACATTCAGTACTTC
CDR3aa: CAIQGEGNIQYF

v_gene: TRBV12-3/TRBV12-4
abundance: -
j_gene: TRBJ1-2
d_gene: -
CDR3nt: TGTGCCAGCAGTTCGACAGAAGCTAACTATGGCTACACCTTC
CDR3aa: CASSSTEANYGYTF

v_gene: TRBV7-2
abundance: -
j_gene: TRBJ2-5
d_gene: -
CDR3nt: TGTGCCAGCAGCTTAGGGTTATCGGCGGGCCAAGAGACCCAGTACTTC
CDR3aa: CASSLGLSAGQETQYF

v_gene: TRBV2
abundance: -
j_gene: TRBJ1-2
d_gene: -
CDR3nt: TGTGCCGGCAGTGAATTCGCGGACAACTATGGCTACACCTTC
CDR3aa: CAGSEFADNYGYTF

v_gene: TRBV6-5
abundance: -
j_gene: TRBJ1-1
d_gene: -
CDR3nt: TGTGCCAGCAGTTACAACGGGGACCCGAACACTGAAGCTTTCTTT
CDR3aa: CASSYNGDPNTEAFF

v_gene: TRBV15
abundance: -
j_gene: TRBJ1-3
d_gene: -
CDR3nt: TGTGCCACCAGCAGCGGAGAAGAAAACACCATATATTTT
CDR3aa: CATSSGEENTIYF

v_gene: TRBV20-1
abundance: -
j_gene: TRBJ1-2
d_gene: -
CDR3nt: TGCGGCGGTCCGGTATCCGGGGGAGGCTGCACCTTC
CDR3aa: CGGPVSGGGCTF

v_gene: TRBV4-2
abundance: -
j_gene: TRBJ2-1
d_gene: -
CDR3nt: TGTGCCAGCAGCCAAGATCGTGAGAGCTACAATGAGCAGTTCTTC
CDR3aa: CASSQDRESYNEQFF

v_gene: TRBV7-9
abundance: -
j_gene: TRBJ2-7
d_gene: TRBD2
CDR3nt: TGTGCCAGCAGCTTAGTCGGAGGACTAGCGGGGTTTTGGAACGAGCAGTACTTC
CDR3aa: CASSLVGGLAGFWNEQYF

v_gene: TRBV11-2
abundance: -
j_gene: TRBJ1-1
d_gene: -
CDR3nt: TGTGCCAGCAGCCGAGAGAAGGTTCTCGGGACTGAAGCTTTCTTT
CDR3aa: CASSREKVLGTEAFF

v_gene: TRBV12-3/TRBV12-4
abundance: -
j_gene: TRBJ1-3
d_gene: TRBD1
CDR3nt: TGTGCCAGCAGTACCCGACAGGGCTACTTTCGCTCTGGAAACACCATATATTTT
CDR3aa: CASSTRQGYFRSGNTIYF

v_gene: TRBV12-3/TRBV12-4
abundance: -
j_gene: TRBJ2-5
d_gene: TRBD2
CDR3nt: TGTGCCAGCAGCAGCGCGCGGGGGAGAGAGACCCAGTACTTC
CDR3aa: CASSSARGRETQYF

v_gene: TRBV9
abundance: -
j_gene: TRBJ2-1
d_gene: TRBD2
CDR3nt: TGTGCCAGCAGCCCAGGACTAGCTCTTATGGGAAATGAGCAGTTCTTC
CDR3aa: CASSPGLALMGNEQFF

v_gene: TRBV24-1
abundance: -
j_gene: TRBJ2-5
d_gene: -
CDR3nt: TGTGCCACCAGTGATTTTGACGGGGGAGAGACCCAGTACTTC
CDR3aa: CATSDFDGGETQYF

v_gene: TRBV10-2
abundance: few
j_gene: TRBJ2-7
d_gene: TRBD1
CDR3nt: TGCGCCAGCAGTGACCCAGGGGGCTACGAGCAGTACTTC
CDR3aa: CASSDPGGYEQYF

v_gene: TRBV7-9
abundance: -
j_gene: TRBJ2-7
d_gene: -
CDR3nt: TGTGCCAGCAGCCCCCAGTCAGGTCCTGACGAGCAGTACTTC
CDR3aa: CASSPQSGPDEQYF

v_gene: TRBV12-3/TRBV12-4
abundance: many
j_gene: TRBJ2-7
d_gene: -
CDR3nt: TGTGCCAGCTCAACGGATTCCTACGAGCAGTACTTC
CDR3aa: CASSTDSYEQYF

v_gene: TRBV20-1
abundance: -
j_gene: TRBJ2-7
d_gene: -
CDR3nt: TGCAGTGCCCGAAGCGCCTCCTACGAGCAGTACTTC
CDR3aa: CSARSASYEQYF

v_gene: TRBV7-9
abundance: -
j_gene: TRBJ2-5
d_gene: -
CDR3nt: TGTGCCAGCAGCCCCGGGGGCGACGAAGAGACCCAGTACTTC
CDR3aa: CASSPGGDEETQYF

v_gene: TRBV15
abundance: few
j_gene: TRBJ2-4
d_gene: -
CDR3nt: TGTGCCACCAGCAGAGAGGACCGGGCCGAAAACATTCAGTACTTC
CDR3aa: CATSREDRAENIQYF

v_gene: TRBV9
abundance: -
j_gene: TRBJ2-5
d_gene: TRBD2
CDR3nt: TGTGCCAGCAGCTTAACGGGGGGGACTCCGGACCAGTACTTC
CDR3aa: CASSLTGGTPDQYF

v_gene: TRBV6-1
abundance: -
j_gene: TRBJ2-5
d_gene: -
CDR3nt: TGTGCCAGCAGTGAAATGGTCCAAGAGACCCAGTACTTC
CDR3aa: CASSEMVQETQYF

v_gene: TRBV7-2
abundance: -
j_gene: TRBJ2-5
d_gene: TRBD2
CDR3nt: TGTGCCAGCAGCCTTCAAGTCGGGGGGGAGGCAGAGACCCAGTACTTC
CDR3aa: CASSLQVGGEAETQYF

v_gene: TRBV28
abundance: -
j_gene: TRBJ1-1
d_gene: -
CDR3nt: TGTGCCAGCAGCCCAAGTTGGACAGCGAACACTGAAGCTTTCTTT
CDR3aa: CASSPSWTANTEAFF

v_gene: TRBV12-3/TRBV12-4
abundance: few
j_gene: TRBJ1-6
d_gene: -
CDR3nt: TGTGCCAGCAGTTTCCCCGTTTCACCCCTCCACTTT
CDR3aa: CASSFPVSPLHF

v_gene: TRBV12-3/TRBV12-4
abundance: -
j_gene: TRBJ1-2
d_gene: -
CDR3nt: -
CDR3aa: CASSFGEGYYGYTF

v_gene: TRBV5-6
abundance: -
j_gene: TRBJ2-5
d_gene: -
CDR3nt: TGTGCCAGCCCGTCGTCAATGGAGGCCCAGTACTTC
CDR3aa: CASPSSMEAQYF

v_gene: TRBV29-1
abundance: -
j_gene: TRBJ2-7
d_gene: -
CDR3nt: TGCAGCGTTGTAAACCTAGACGGGGCCTACGAGCAGTACTTC
CDR3aa: CSVVNLDGAYEQYF

v_gene: TRBV7-2
abundance: -
j_gene: TRBJ1-2
d_gene: TRBD1
CDR3nt: TGTGCCAGCAGCTCCCGAGGGACAGGGGGCCTGAGGGCTGTCTATGGCTACACCTTC
CDR3aa: CASSSRGTGGLRAVYGYTF

v_gene: TRBV20-1
abundance: -
j_gene: TRBJ2-7
d_gene: -
CDR3nt: TGCAGTGCTGAACGTGTGGGGTTTTCAGACGAGCAGTACTTC
CDR3aa: CSAERVGFSDEQYF

v_gene: TRBV12-3/TRBV12-4
abundance: -
j_gene: TRBJ2-1
d_gene: -
CDR3nt: TGTGCCAGCAGTTTAGCGGGGGGCCTAGTTCCCAACAATGAGCAGTTCTTC
CDR3aa: CASSLAGGLVPNNEQFF

v_gene: TRBV29-1
abundance: few
j_gene: TRBJ1-1
d_gene: TRBD1
CDR3nt: TGCAGCGTATTACAGGGGACGAACACTGAAGCTTTCTTT
CDR3aa: CSVLQGTNTEAFF

v_gene: TRBV5-1
abundance: -
j_gene: TRBJ2-7
d_gene: -
CDR3nt: TGCGCCAGCGGGAACCCGACAGATTACGAGCAGTACTTC
CDR3aa: CASGNPTDYEQYF

v_gene: TRBV7-9
abundance: few
j_gene: TRBJ2-1
d_gene: -
CDR3nt: TGTGCCAGCAGCTTAGAGGTGGGGGAGTACAATGAGCAGTTCTTC
CDR3aa: CASSLEVGEYNEQFF

v_gene: TRBV6-6
abundance: few
j_gene: TRBJ2-7
d_gene: TRBD2
CDR3nt: TGTGCCAGCGACGCTCTAGCGGGGGGCGAGCAGTACTTC
CDR3aa: CASDALAGGEQYF

v_gene: TRBV7-9
abundance: -
j_gene: TRBJ1-5
d_gene: -
CDR3nt: TGTGCCAGCACCTCGGGCAGACCGGGGGTGCCCCAGCATTTT
CDR3aa: CASTSGRPGVPQHF

v_gene: TRBV6-6
abundance: -
j_gene: TRBJ1-6
d_gene: -
CDR3nt: TGTGCCAGTGGGGGGATGGGGGGGCGAACCTATAATTCACCCCTCCACTTT
CDR3aa: CASGGMGGRTYNSPLHF

v_gene: TRBV12-3/TRBV12-4
abundance: -
j_gene: TRBJ2-3
d_gene: -
CDR3nt: TGTGCCAGCAGTTTAGGTCACTTCCCAGATACGCAGTATTTT
CDR3aa: CASSLGHFPDTQYF